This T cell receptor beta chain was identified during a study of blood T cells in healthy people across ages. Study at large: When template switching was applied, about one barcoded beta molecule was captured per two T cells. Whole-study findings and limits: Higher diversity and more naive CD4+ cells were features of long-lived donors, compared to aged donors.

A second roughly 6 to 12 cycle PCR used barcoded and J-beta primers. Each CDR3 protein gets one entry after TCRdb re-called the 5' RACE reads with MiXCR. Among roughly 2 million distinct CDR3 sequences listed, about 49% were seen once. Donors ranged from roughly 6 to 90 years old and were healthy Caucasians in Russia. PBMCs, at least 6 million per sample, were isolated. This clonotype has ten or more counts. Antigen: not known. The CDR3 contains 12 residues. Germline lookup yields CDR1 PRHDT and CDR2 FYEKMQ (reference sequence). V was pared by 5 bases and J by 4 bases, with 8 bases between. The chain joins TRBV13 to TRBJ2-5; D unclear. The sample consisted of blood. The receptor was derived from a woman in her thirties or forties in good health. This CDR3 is CASSDTRETQYF. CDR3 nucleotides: TGTGCCAGCAGCGACACTCGAGAGACCCAGTACTTC. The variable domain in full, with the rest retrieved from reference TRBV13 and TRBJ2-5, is AAGVIQSPRHLIKEKRETATLKCYPIPRHDTVYWYQQGPGQDPQFLISFYEKMQSDKGSIPDRFSAQQFSDYHSELNMSSLELGDSALYFCASSDTRETQYFGPGTRLLVL.